Given below is one TCR beta chain in context. What it binds is unknown. Looked up from germline, CDR1 is WNHNN and CDR2 is SYGVQD (reference sequence). CDR3 length: 14 amino acids. The data originate from a study of cytomegalovirus exposure and HLA in healthy donors. About the study: In terms of ancestry, the Caucasian-associated cluster contained about 81% of the approximately 430 genotyped donors. Study conclusions and caveats: A list of 150 or so TCR beta chains associated with cytomegalovirus was given. Follow-up analysis seemed to connect common viral pathogens with several of the most significant clusters identified.

The PCR was carried out with 60 Vbeta primers and 13 Jbeta primers. TCRdb keeps only in-frame clones here, not all; method: immunoSEQ multiplex PCR. This table has 110,000 to 150,000 clones, 75% to 80% appearing once. V is TRBV10-1 and J is TRBJ2-5; TRBD1 might be the D (6 bases). With the DNA end fitting TRBJ2-7 better, the J assignment may be wrong. This clonotype was obtained from a man younger than 35 in good health and CMV-seronegative. Sample: PBMCs. CDR3 protein: CASSPTGKVYEQYF. The CDR3 region has the DNA TGCGCCAGCAGCCCTACAGGGAAAGTCTACGAGCAGTACTTC.